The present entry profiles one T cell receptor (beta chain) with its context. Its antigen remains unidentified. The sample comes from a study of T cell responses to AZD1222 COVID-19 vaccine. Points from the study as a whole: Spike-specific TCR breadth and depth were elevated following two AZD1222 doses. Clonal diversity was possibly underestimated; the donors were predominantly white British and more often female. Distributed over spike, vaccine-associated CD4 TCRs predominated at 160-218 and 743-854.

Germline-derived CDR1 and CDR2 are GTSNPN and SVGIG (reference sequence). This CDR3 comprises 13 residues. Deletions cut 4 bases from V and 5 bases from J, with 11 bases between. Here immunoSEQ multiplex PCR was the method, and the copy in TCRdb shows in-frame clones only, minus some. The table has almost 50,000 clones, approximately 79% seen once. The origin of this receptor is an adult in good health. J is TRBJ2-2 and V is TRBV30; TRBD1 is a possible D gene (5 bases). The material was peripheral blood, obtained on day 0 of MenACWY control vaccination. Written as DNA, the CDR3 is TGTGCCTGGAACGCCCAGGGTACCGGGGAGCTGTTTTTT. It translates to CAWNAQGTGELFF.